The entry that follows covers one T cell receptor beta chain sequence. The data belong to a study of blood T cell repertoires in COVID-19. Using immunoSEQ multiplex PCR, the repertoire was profiled, and TCRdb retains in-frame clones only, with some absent. The table has 60,000 to 70,000 clones, approximately 85% seen once. The length of the CDR3 is 22 residues. The V and J ends lost 3 bases and 0 bases respectively, with 30 bases between them. The germline V gene encodes CDR1 MGHRA and CDR2 YSYEKL. This chain joins TRBV4-1 and TRBJ1-3; D gene uncertain. This receptor was obtained from a man aged 45-65 years with acute or convalescent COVID-19. Sequencing input: peripheral blood. The CDR3 region has the DNA TGCGCCAGCAGCCACTCACCTTGGAGACCTTCTCGAGGCATCCCCTCTGGAAACACCATATATTTT. This codes for CASSHSPWRPSRGIPSGNTIYF.